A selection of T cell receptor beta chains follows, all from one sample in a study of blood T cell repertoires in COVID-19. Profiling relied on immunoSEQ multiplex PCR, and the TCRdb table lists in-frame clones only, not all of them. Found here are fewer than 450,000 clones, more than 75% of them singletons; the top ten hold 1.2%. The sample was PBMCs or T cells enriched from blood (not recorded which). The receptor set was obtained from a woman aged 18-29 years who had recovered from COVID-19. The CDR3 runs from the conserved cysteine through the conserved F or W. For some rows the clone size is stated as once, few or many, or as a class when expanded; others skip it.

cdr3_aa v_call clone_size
CATTDPSAPNEQFF TRBV2 -
CASSYDSAGGSSTDTQYF TRBV11-2 many
CASSPGQFNYGYTF TRBV5-6 once
CASSSLSGNEQFF TRBV7-3 -
CASSKSGGASGELFF TRBV7-6 -
CASSVTGQAYEQYF TRBV28 -
CASSLGTGRWIYGYTF TRBV28 -
CASSATVNQPQHF TRBV19 -
CASSKRQGNQPQHF TRBV21-1 -
CASSPSPNPGQGATEAFF TRBV18 -
CASSLNPSGGYQETQYF TRBV7-7 -
CASSHRQGPYGYTF TRBV6-5 few
CAWSQVGDNPIYGYTF TRBV30 -
CASSRGQWGSPLHF TRBV13 -
CAWSVLKGDQPQHF TRBV30 -
CASSAGTGYEQYF TRBV11-2 -
CATSRDQGQGIYEQYF TRBV15 -
CASSFGSGYTF TRBV12-3/TRBV12-4 -
CASMEGSGFGYTF TRBV6-5 few
CAWSVFSGQGREKLFF TRBV30 -
CASSQATGMQFF TRBV3-1/TRBV3-2 -
CAWSVGASGVQETQYF TRBV30 -
CASSRNAGPNTEAFF TRBV7-6 -
CASSLGRSTDTQYF TRBV5-5 -